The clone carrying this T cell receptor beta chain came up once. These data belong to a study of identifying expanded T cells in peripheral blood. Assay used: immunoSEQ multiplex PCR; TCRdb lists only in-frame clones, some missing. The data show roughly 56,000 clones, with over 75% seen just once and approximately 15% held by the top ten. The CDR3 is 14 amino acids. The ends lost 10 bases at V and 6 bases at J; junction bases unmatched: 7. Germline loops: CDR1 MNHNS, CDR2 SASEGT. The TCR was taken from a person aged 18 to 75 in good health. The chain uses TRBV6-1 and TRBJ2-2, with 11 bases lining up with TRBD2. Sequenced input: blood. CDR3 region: CATGTSGTAGELFF. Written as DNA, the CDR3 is TGTGCCACCGGGACTAGCGGTACCGCCGGGGAGCTGTTTTTT.